The 7 T cell receptor beta chains given below trace back to one sample, sequenced in a study of vaccination and CD4 T cells after COVID-19. With the Oncomine TCR Beta short-read assay, DNA from cultured CD4+ T cells was sequenced. In TCRdb, the PCR reads were re-called with MiXCR into one record per CDR3 protein. Of more than 7,000 distinct CDR3 sequences listed, about three fifths are singletons. Stated treatment: approximately nine-day PBMC culture with coronavirus spike peptide pools or control peptides (ViraFEST assay). These receptors lack a known antigen. Input material: CD4+ T cells from blood, cultured in vitro. These receptors originate from a human donor who had recovered from COVID-19.

The gene calls are TRBV27 and TRBJ1-5; tentatively, D is TRBD1 (6 bases). The V and J ends lost 2 bases and 0 bases respectively, with 20 bases between them. The germline V gene encodes CDR1 MNHEY and CDR2 SMNVEV (reference sequence). The CDR3 totals 19 residues. CDR3 in DNA: TGTGCCAGCAGTTTAGGGGGTCGTTGGGACACAAATAGCAATCAGCCCCAGCATTTT. Translating gives CASSLGGRWDTNSNQPQHF.

The V gene is TRBV10-3, the J gene TRBJ1-5, with TRBD1 as a possible D gene (6 bases). The CDR3 spans 14 residues. Germline V gene lookup returns CDR1 ENHRY and CDR2 SYGVKD. V gave up 4 bases and J gave up 5 bases, with 12 bases separating them. Here the CDR3 reads CAISVAGDYQPQHF. DNA for the CDR3: TGTGCCATCAGTGTCGCAGGGGACTATCAGCCCCAGCATTTT.

This chain uses TRBV2 with TRBJ2-1; maybe TRBD1 (6 bases). V gave up 6 bases and J gave up 0 bases, with 12 bases separating them. CDR1 is SNHLY and CDR2 is FYNNEI in the germline V gene. This CDR3 comprises 15 residues. The CDR3 DNA reads TGTGCCAGCAGGCCCACAGGGAGCTCCTACAATGAGCAGTTCTTC. Protein sequence: CASRPTGSSYNEQFF.

J is TRBJ2-7 and V is TRBV25-1, with D unclear. V was trimmed by 7 bases and J by 3 bases, leaving 13 bases between them. Germline CDR1 MGHDK, CDR2 SYGVNS. The CDR3 runs to 13 residues. The CDR3 sequence: CASTPSTNYEQYF. The DNA for the CDR3 is TGTGCCAGCACCCCCTCGACGAACTACGAGCAGTACTTC.

There are a few counts of this clonotype. The CDR3 bases are TGTGCCATCAGTCCGGATTGGGGAAACACTGAAGCTTTCTTT. This encodes CAISPDWGNTEAFF. The chain links TRBV10-3 to TRBJ1-1; D not resolved. The CDR3 has 14 residues. V lost 5 bases, J lost 2 bases, and 12 bases lay in between. Germline V gene lookup returns CDR1 ENHRY and CDR2 SYGVKD.

The rearrangement uses TRBV10-2 and TRBJ2-2; D is uncertain. The germline V gene has CDR1 WSHSY and CDR2 SAAADI. CDR3 length: 13 amino acids. V shed 7 bases and J shed 6 bases, with 12 bases lying between them. The CDR3 reads CASKFPAPGELFF. The DNA for the CDR3 is TGCGCCAGCAAATTCCCCGCCCCCGGGGAGCTGTTTTTT.

V gene TRBV20-1 combines with J gene TRBJ1-2; D gene unclear. V was cut by 0 bases and J by 6 bases, with 14 bases left in between. Germline V gene lookup returns CDR1 DFQATT and CDR2 SNEGSKA (reference sequence). This CDR3 contains 14 residues. The CDR3 loop is CSARDLVPPHGYTF. Written as DNA, the CDR3 is TGCAGTGCTAGAGATCTAGTACCACCCCATGGCTACACCTTC.